The T cell receptor (beta chain) under discussion was sequenced for a study of cytomegalovirus exposure and HLA in healthy donors (dated by TCRdb to 2016 to 2017). For the study in its entirety: An earlier analysis of some 500 of the donors reported approximately 270 Gb of sequence data and around 120 million unique TCR beta sequences from some 180 million T cells. The study was designed to test whether signatures of past pathogen exposure could be identified by cataloging public T cell receptors. The genetic ancestry cluster associated with self-reported Caucasian donors included over 80% of the approximately 400 genotyped donors. To predict cytomegalovirus infection status, the study combined high-throughput TCR immunosequencing, statistical association of individual TCRs with disease status, and machine learning. In addition to the first cohort of about 650 subjects, a separate validation cohort of 130 or so different subjects was used. Genome-wide SNP genotypes for about 65% of the roughly 670 donors were used in a later genetic analysis, which treated that subset as a discovery cohort. Because of strong linkage in the cohort, four to six DR-DQ haplotypes were treated as single units for association and clustering. An early release that covered about 600 HLA-typed donors contained about 300 gigabases of sequencing data and about 84 million unique TCR sequences. Across 398 genotyped donors of the cohort, an average of about 240,000 unique TCR beta nucleotide sequences per donor were sequenced, and roughly a sixth of those sequences were non-productive. To decide whether each TCR beta V gene segment behaved as functional or pseudogenic, an earlier analysis of fewer than 750 of the donors relied on high-throughput TCR beta sequencing. A later analysis re-examined previously published TCR beta repertoires from about 670 donors and added high-resolution HLA genotyping to investigate patterns of TCR occurrence. The number of typed donors differed by locus: roughly 620-630 for A, B, C, DRB1 and DQB1; some 500 for DQA1; about 600 for DPA1; and around 470 for DPB1. Rather than using new phenotypic data, the later analysis identified candidate immune exposures from TCR beta sequences and from how often those sequences occurred across donors. Using immunosequencing, the study profiled T cell repertoires from 500 to 800 subjects and related those repertoires to cytomegalovirus serostatus. Class I and class II HLA loci were covered by the typing at four-digit resolution. Alongside the repertoire data, information on donor age, sex, ethnicity and CMV serostatus was compiled. Every discovery cohort repertoire had been produced on one sequencing platform.

For this clone: The specificity of this receptor is unknown. There are no base qualities to consult, and no much larger clone falls within one base.

Study-wide findings and limitations: The authors suggested that the approach could potentially be generalized to other disease states and immunological phenotypes. Assigning TCR associations to individual alleles was difficult when HLA alleles, especially DR and DQ, strongly co-occurred. In vitro tests confirmed that three of the cytomegalovirus-associated TCR beta chains recognize cytomegalovirus antigens. Linkage disequilibrium might explain the correlated functional status among segregating V segments, but an unknown experimental factor could not be excluded. A further reported finding was that TCR beta sequences accurately predicted the HLA-A and HLA-B alleles for most subjects in the first cohort. Several of the top co-occurrence clusters appeared to be linked to parvovirus B19, influenza, CMV and Epstein-Barr virus, according to a later analysis. HLA typing was unavailable for some donors at each locus, so association tests used only the typed subset. Most TCR sequences were observed very rarely across donors, whereas some public TCRs were present in many individuals. V-gene and J-gene trimming of TCR beta chains was associated with a missense DCLRE1C variant in a later genetic analysis, and the association was replicated in an independent cohort. A later analysis found that most CMV-associated TCR beta chains appeared HLA-restricted, with HLA associations seemingly driven largely by CMV exposure. Because counts were too low, roughly 18 rarely observed V segments, including chromosome 9 orphons, were left out of the earlier analysis of roughly 600 of the donors. In the study, about 150 TCR beta chains were listed as associated with cytomegalovirus. In a later analysis, the rate of TCR association differed among HLA loci, with DRB1 alleles having the most associated TCRs and HLA-C alleles having the fewest. Cytomegalovirus status was reported to be diagnosed by the classifier with high specificity and sensitivity in both the original and validation cohorts. In an earlier analysis of a few hundred of the donors, most TCR beta V segments were observed in productive rearrangements about 90% or about 30% of the time, broadly matching IMGT annotations. Some IMGT-functional V segments, including TRBV6-2 and TRBV6-3, could not be distinguished by the 87-base-pair reads and were therefore excluded. In a later genetic analysis, fewer N-insertions in productive TCRs were reported among donors in an Asian-associated ancestry cluster than the roughly 700-donor mean. This cohort had only TCR beta chains sequenced, and the lack of alpha or paired-chain data limited which features could be detected. The only immune exposure information available for the cohort was CMV serostatus. A cluster of highly shared sequence variants was judged likely to be a technical artifact of the sequencing pipeline. Roughly uniform sequencing depth across donors was assumed in presence/absence analyses, although this assumption may not hold. In a later analysis, 16,951 TCR beta sequences were associated with specific HLA alleles at a false discovery rate of 0.05. Compared with equally common non-associated chains, HLA-associated TCR beta chains in a later analysis were more clonally expanded and had lower generation probabilities.

The cohort consisted of 600 to 700 healthy bone marrow donors. At the time of sampling, all cohort members were nominally healthy, though unrecorded immune exposures were likely present. The donor tested CMV seropositive and was one of the 289 seropositive cohort members. A peripheral blood sample was collected from each donor, and TCR beta sequencing was performed on peripheral blood mononuclear cells. The Qiagen DNeasy Blood Extraction Kit was used to extract genomic DNA from the blood cell samples. The library was produced with the immunoSEQ multiplex PCR assay. For the multiplex PCR, a mixture combining 60 forward primers for TCR Vbeta segments and 13 reverse primers for TCR Jbeta segments was used. The CDR3 region of rearranged TCR beta genes was amplified from genomic DNA with a multiplex PCR assay. The Illumina HiSeq System was used to sequence the amplified TCR beta libraries as 87-base-pair reads. As for the authors' bioinformatics: Across the 700 or so repertoires, a later analysis counted tens of millions of unique TCR beta chains, around 10 million of which were shared by at least two donors. Raw reads were error-corrected and collapsed into unique sequences with a nearest-neighbor algorithm that merged closely related sequences to remove PCR and sequencing errors. V, D and J gene segments were assigned by aligning CDR3 sequences to IMGT reference sequences. For a sequence to be retained, a match of at least six nucleotides was required to both a V gene segment and a J gene segment. Rearrangements were called productive when the CDR3 lacked stop codons and stayed in frame with V and J; all others were non-productive. Following IMGT convention, CDR3 was defined as the stretch from the second conserved V-encoded cysteine up to the conserved J-encoded phenylalanine. Sequences without an unambiguous match to a single V gene segment were excluded from the earlier analysis of a few hundred of the donors. An earlier analysis of several hundred of the donors classified V segments as functional when productive rearrangements were above 56.7% and as segregating when the standard deviation between donors was above 5%. A statistical classification framework was built for diagnosing cytomegalovirus status from the catalog of TCR beta chain sequences. In a later analysis, TCR nucleotide sequences were compared against IMGT/GENE-DB human TR gene sequences so that V and J genes could be assigned. In a later analysis, CDR3 sequences and most-parsimonious VDJ recombination scenarios were assigned using the TCRdist pipeline. In a later analysis, each TCR beta chain was defined by its CDR3 amino acid sequence together with its V-gene family, and reads without a unique V-gene family were excluded. To address suspected cross-contamination and a sequencing artifact, a later analysis removed some 620 highly shared, low-generation-probability nucleotide sequences. In a later analysis, a clonal expansion index for each public chain was calculated from normalized within-repertoire ranks of inferred template counts. A later analysis computed generation probabilities with a VDJ recombination model fitted to out-of-frame rearrangements, and checked the results against IGoR. A later analysis scored TCR-TCR, TCR-HLA and TCR-CMV co-occurrence with hypergeometric tests, applying a repertoire-size bias correction to TCR pairs. A later analysis estimated false discovery rates by permuting HLA or CMV assignments 20 times. In a later analysis, co-occurring TCRs were grouped using DBSCAN, with TCRdist sequence similarity added in when clustering inside HLA-allele-positive subsets. Co-occurrence clustering excluded repertoires with fewer than 30,000 or more than 120,000 public chains, plus five with anomalous nucleotide sharing. As stored in TCRdb, this immuneACCESS dataset retains in-frame rearrangements with V and J assigned. A fraction of the clones does not appear; measured against another copy, unresolved V genes explain less than half of the discrepancy, and the remainder lacks a known reason. V, J and clone size were drawn from that table, and D and trimming were deduced from the DNA. Within this sample are approximately 69,000 clones, with roughly 72% of them counted one time only. Clones ranked in the top ten supply 22% of the sample.

The germline V gene provides CDR1 SGHTA and CDR2 FQGNSA. The CDR3, cysteine through phenylalanine, is 16 amino acids long. Left in the record is the CDR3 DNA by itself, 48 bases read in frame from the first base. V sheds 5 bases and J sheds 2 bases, leaving 17 bases between their ends. The clonotype comes from a woman between 25 and 40 years old in good health and CMV-seropositive. The chain uses TRBV7-2 and TRBJ2-3; a tentative D call is TRBD2 (6 bases match). The material sequenced was PBMCs. CDR3 reads: CASSPWAGRNTDTQYF. The nucleotide sequence reads TGTGCCAGCAGCCCTTGGGCGGGGCGTAACACAGATACGCAGTATTTT.